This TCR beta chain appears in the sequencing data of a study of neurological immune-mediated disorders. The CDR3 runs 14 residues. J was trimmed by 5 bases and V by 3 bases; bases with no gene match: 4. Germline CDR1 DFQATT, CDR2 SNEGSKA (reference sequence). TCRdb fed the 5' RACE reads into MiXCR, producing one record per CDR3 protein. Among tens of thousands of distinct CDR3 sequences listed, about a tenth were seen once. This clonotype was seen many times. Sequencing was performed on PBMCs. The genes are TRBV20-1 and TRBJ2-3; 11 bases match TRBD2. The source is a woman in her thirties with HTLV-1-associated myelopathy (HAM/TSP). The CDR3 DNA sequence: TGCAGTGCTAGGACTAGCGGGACGCGAGATACGCAGTATTTT. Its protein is CSARTSGTRDTQYF.